These T cell receptor beta chains were read from a single sample in a study of identical twins. TCRdb redid the calling of the 5' RACE reads with MiXCR, one entry per CDR3 protein. The sample contains a few hundred thousand distinct CDR3 sequences, just under 10% of which appear only once. This sample also belongs to another study, concerning yellow fever vaccine responses in identical twins.

The sample taken for sequencing was PBMCs. The receptors were sampled from a woman younger than 35 in good health. Each CDR3 is given with its conserved first and last residue. Each record gives: J gene, V gene, D gene, clone size, CDR3 DNA, CDR3 protein. D genes are given only for firm matches. The listing skips clone size in some rows; elsewhere it reads once, few, many or a size class.

J gene: TRBJ1-5
V gene: TRBV20-1
D gene: TRBD1
clone size: .
CDR3 DNA: TGCAGTGCTAACCAGTGGGACAGGGATCAGCCCCAGCATTTT
CDR3 protein: CSANQWDRDQPQHF

J gene: TRBJ2-1
V gene: TRBV5-1
D gene: .
clone size: .
CDR3 DNA: TGCGCCAGCAAGCTAGGTCGCTCCTACAATGAGCAGTTCTTC
CDR3 protein: CASKLGRSYNEQFF

J gene: TRBJ1-1
V gene: TRBV5-1
D gene: TRBD1
clone size: few
CDR3 DNA: TGCGCCAGCAGCTTGACCCCGGGACAGGGCACTGAAGCTTTCTTT
CDR3 protein: CASSLTPGQGTEAFF

J gene: TRBJ2-1
V gene: TRBV3-1
D gene: TRBD2
clone size: many
CDR3 DNA: TGTGCCAGCAACCAAGACGGGGGGAGTTACAATGAGCAGTTCTTC
CDR3 protein: CASNQDGGSYNEQFF

J gene: TRBJ2-3
V gene: TRBV7-6
D gene: .
clone size: .
CDR3 DNA: TGTGCCAGCAGCTTAGGGGCGAGGAGTGCCATCCGCACAGATACGCAGTATTTT
CDR3 protein: CASSLGARSAIRTDTQYF

J gene: TRBJ1-2
V gene: TRBV30
D gene: .
clone size: .
CDR3 DNA: TGTGCCTGGAGTGTTATATCAGGGGCCTATGGCTACACCTTC
CDR3 protein: CAWSVISGAYGYTF

J gene: TRBJ2-1
V gene: TRBV5-1
D gene: TRBD2
clone size: .
CDR3 DNA: TGCGCCAGCAGCGGGACCACTAGCGGATCTTACAATGAGCAGTTCTTC
CDR3 protein: CASSGTTSGSYNEQFF

J gene: TRBJ2-5
V gene: TRBV5-1
D gene: TRBD1
clone size: many
CDR3 DNA: TGCGCCAGCAGCTTGGGGGGAACCGGGACAGGCCAAGAGACCCAGTACTTC
CDR3 protein: CASSLGGTGTGQETQYF

J gene: TRBJ2-7
V gene: TRBV2
D gene: .
clone size: .
CDR3 DNA: TGTGCCAGCAGTGAGGCTTTACAGGGTTACGAGCAGTACTTC
CDR3 protein: CASSEALQGYEQYF

J gene: TRBJ2-3
V gene: TRBV7-9
D gene: .
clone size: .
CDR3 DNA: TGTGCCAGCAGCTTAGCGGGAGAATCAGATACGCAGTATTTT
CDR3 protein: CASSLAGESDTQYF

J gene: TRBJ2-5
V gene: TRBV7-9
D gene: .
clone size: few
CDR3 DNA: TGTGCCAGCAGCCCCCCACCAGAGACCCAGTACTTC
CDR3 protein: CASSPPPETQYF

J gene: TRBJ2-3
V gene: TRBV15
D gene: TRBD2
clone size: few
CDR3 DNA: TGTGCCACCAGCGGCCCGGGGCGGGGGGTGGATACGCAGTATTTT
CDR3 protein: CATSGPGRGVDTQYF

J gene: TRBJ2-3
V gene: TRBV5-1
D gene: TRBD1
clone size: .
CDR3 DNA: TGCGCCAGCAGCACCGGACAGGGGGCGTCGCTCGGGAGTAGGGATACGCAGTATTTT
CDR3 protein: CASSTGQGASLGSRDTQYF

J gene: TRBJ2-6
V gene: TRBV6-5
D gene: .
clone size: few
CDR3 DNA: TGTGCCAGCAGTTACCAGGGGCAGGGGTCTCTCTCTGGGGCCAACGTCCTGACTTTC
CDR3 protein: CASSYQGQGSLSGANVLTF

J gene: TRBJ1-3
V gene: TRBV5-1
D gene: .
clone size: many
CDR3 DNA: TGCGCCAGCGGTTCGACCTCTGGAAACACCATATATTTT
CDR3 protein: CASGSTSGNTIYF

J gene: TRBJ1-6
V gene: TRBV20-1
D gene: .
clone size: many
CDR3 DNA: TGCAGTGCTAGTTTCAGGGTCGAATCACCCCTCCACTTT
CDR3 protein: CSASFRVESPLHF

J gene: TRBJ2-7
V gene: TRBV6-2/TRBV6-3
D gene: .
clone size: many
CDR3 DNA: TGTGCCAGCAGTTTAATAGGAGGGCAGAGCTCCTACGAGCAGTACTTC
CDR3 protein: CASSLIGGQSSYEQYF

J gene: TRBJ2-2
V gene: TRBV5-6
D gene: TRBD2
clone size: few
CDR3 DNA: TGTGCCAGCAGCTTGGCCGGGACTAGCGGGAGGGCCATCGGGGAGCTGTTTTTT
CDR3 protein: CASSLAGTSGRAIGELFF

J gene: TRBJ2-3
V gene: TRBV5-1
D gene: TRBD2
clone size: .
CDR3 DNA: TGCGCCAGCAGCCTAAGAGCGGGGACGGGCACAGATACGCAGTATTTT
CDR3 protein: CASSLRAGTGTDTQYF

J gene: TRBJ2-1
V gene: TRBV12-3/TRBV12-4
D gene: TRBD2
clone size: few
CDR3 DNA: TGTGCCAGCAGAACTAGCGGGAGGAATGAGCAGTTCTTC
CDR3 protein: CASRTSGRNEQFF

J gene: TRBJ2-2
V gene: TRBV4-2
D gene: TRBD1
clone size: many
CDR3 DNA: TGTGCCAGCAGCCAAGGAAGGGCCGGGACAGCGAACACCGGGGAGCTGTTTTTT
CDR3 protein: CASSQGRAGTANTGELFF

J gene: TRBJ2-7
V gene: TRBV12-3/TRBV12-4
D gene: .
clone size: many
CDR3 DNA: TGTGCCAGCAGTTTAAGGCAGGGTGCCGACGAGCAGTACTTC
CDR3 protein: CASSLRQGADEQYF

J gene: TRBJ2-1
V gene: TRBV28
D gene: TRBD2
clone size: many
CDR3 DNA: TGTGCCAGCAGTTTATCTAGCGGATACAATGAGCAGTTCTTC
CDR3 protein: CASSLSSGYNEQFF

J gene: TRBJ1-1
V gene: TRBV7-2
D gene: .
clone size: many
CDR3 DNA: TGTGCCAGCAGCTTATTTGAGGGCCTCACTGAAGCTTTCTTT
CDR3 protein: CASSLFEGLTEAFF

J gene: TRBJ2-3
V gene: TRBV6-1
D gene: .
clone size: .
CDR3 DNA: TGTGCCAGCAGTACCCCCAGGGGTAATTCAGATACGCAGTATTTT
CDR3 protein: CASSTPRGNSDTQYF

J gene: TRBJ2-7
V gene: TRBV7-9
D gene: TRBD1
clone size: .
CDR3 DNA: TGTGCCAGCAGCTCCGCCGGGACAGGGAGGTACGAGCAGTACTTC
CDR3 protein: CASSSAGTGRYEQYF

J gene: TRBJ1-4
V gene: TRBV2
D gene: .
clone size: .
CDR3 DNA: TGTGCCAGCAGCCCCGGCAGGGTTGTGGGAAAACTGTTTTTT
CDR3 protein: CASSPGRVVGKLFF

J gene: TRBJ2-7
V gene: TRBV28
D gene: TRBD1
clone size: many
CDR3 DNA: TGTGCCAGCAGGGAACCACAGGGGCGATCTCGCGAGCAGTACTTC
CDR3 protein: CASREPQGRSREQYF

J gene: TRBJ2-1
V gene: TRBV28
D gene: .
clone size: many
CDR3 DNA: TGTGCCAGCAGTTTAACGGGCACCACGATACACAATGAGCAGTTCTTC
CDR3 protein: CASSLTGTTIHNEQFF

J gene: TRBJ2-1
V gene: TRBV2
D gene: TRBD2
clone size: .
CDR3 DNA: TGTGCCAGCAGCGACTATATTCTAGCGGGGGAATACAATGAGCAGTTCTTC
CDR3 protein: CASSDYILAGEYNEQFF

J gene: TRBJ2-3
V gene: TRBV6-2/TRBV6-3
D gene: TRBD2
clone size: few
CDR3 DNA: TGTGCCAGCAGTTCCGGGACTAGCGGGAGGACGGTCACAGATACGCAGTATTTT
CDR3 protein: CASSSGTSGRTVTDTQYF

J gene: TRBJ2-1
V gene: TRBV7-6
D gene: .
clone size: .
CDR3 DNA: TGTGCCAGCAGCTTAGCCCAGCCCTCCTACAATGAGCAGTTCTTC
CDR3 protein: CASSLAQPSYNEQFF

J gene: TRBJ2-7
V gene: TRBV3-1
D gene: .
clone size: few
CDR3 DNA: TGTGCCAGCAGCCAAGAGAGAATTGGGGGGCCTCCTCCATACGGAGAATTCTACGAGCAGTACTTC
CDR3 protein: CASSQERIGGPPPYGEFYEQYF

J gene: TRBJ2-1
V gene: TRBV29-1
D gene: TRBD2
clone size: .
CDR3 DNA: TGCAGCGTTGAGCTAGCGGGGCGGGAGCAGTTCTTC
CDR3 protein: CSVELAGREQFF

J gene: TRBJ2-3
V gene: TRBV4-3
D gene: .
clone size: many
CDR3 DNA: TGCGCCAGCAGCCAAGATCTTGGGGGAGTTACAGATACGCAGTATTTT
CDR3 protein: CASSQDLGGVTDTQYF

J gene: TRBJ1-2
V gene: TRBV5-1
D gene: TRBD1
clone size: many
CDR3 DNA: TGCGCCAGCAGCTTGGTTCGCAGGGGGTTTTATGGCTACACCTTC
CDR3 protein: CASSLVRRGFYGYTF

J gene: TRBJ2-5
V gene: TRBV24-1
D gene: TRBD1
clone size: .
CDR3 DNA: TGTGCCACCTCTAAAGGGGGCATTAGTTTAGAGACCCAGTACTTC
CDR3 protein: CATSKGGISLETQYF

J gene: TRBJ1-1
V gene: TRBV7-3
D gene: .
clone size: .
CDR3 DNA: TGTGCCAGCAGCTTATTGTCGGGGTCTGAAGCTTTCTTT
CDR3 protein: CASSLLSGSEAFF

J gene: TRBJ2-3
V gene: TRBV11-2
D gene: .
clone size: many
CDR3 DNA: TGTGCCAGCAGCTTAGTCGGGCAGAACACAGATACGCAGTATTTT
CDR3 protein: CASSLVGQNTDTQYF

J gene: TRBJ2-3
V gene: TRBV27
D gene: TRBD2
clone size: many
CDR3 DNA: TGTGCCAGCAGTTTCACGGGAGGGGGAACAGATACGCAGTATTTT
CDR3 protein: CASSFTGGGTDTQYF

J gene: TRBJ2-5
V gene: TRBV10-3
D gene: .
clone size: many
CDR3 DNA: TGTGCCATCAGGGGTCGCCCCAAAGAGACCCAGTACTTC
CDR3 protein: CAIRGRPKETQYF

J gene: TRBJ2-7
V gene: TRBV20-1
D gene: .
clone size: few
CDR3 DNA: TGCAGTGCTAGAATTGCAGACTTCCCCTCCTACGAGCAGTACTTC
CDR3 protein: CSARIADFPSYEQYF

J gene: TRBJ2-5
V gene: TRBV28
D gene: .
clone size: .
CDR3 DNA: TGTGCCAGCAGTTTATCAGGGAAAGTGGAGACCCAGTACTTC
CDR3 protein: CASSLSGKVETQYF

J gene: TRBJ1-2
V gene: TRBV4-3
D gene: .
clone size: many
CDR3 DNA: TGCGCCAGCAGCCACGAGAGGGTAGGCTATGGCTACACCTTC
CDR3 protein: CASSHERVGYGYTF

J gene: TRBJ2-1
V gene: TRBV5-1
D gene: TRBD2
clone size: .
CDR3 DNA: TGCGCCAGCAGCTTGGGAGGGACTACAAACAATGAGCAGTTCTTC
CDR3 protein: CASSLGGTTNNEQFF

J gene: TRBJ2-1
V gene: TRBV5-1
D gene: TRBD1
clone size: many
CDR3 DNA: TGCGCCAGCAGCATAACAGGGGCCACCTCCTACAATGAGCAGTTCTTC
CDR3 protein: CASSITGATSYNEQFF

J gene: TRBJ2-1
V gene: TRBV4-3
D gene: .
clone size: many
CDR3 DNA: TGCGCCAGCGCCAACGACCGGGGATCGAATGAGCAGTTCTTC
CDR3 protein: CASANDRGSNEQFF

J gene: TRBJ2-1
V gene: TRBV20-1
D gene: .
clone size: .
CDR3 DNA: TGCAGTGCCCCTCGGACCAGGGGCGCTTTGGGTGAGCAGTTCTTC
CDR3 protein: CSAPRTRGALGEQFF

J gene: TRBJ2-7
V gene: TRBV10-3
D gene: .
clone size: .
CDR3 DNA: TGTGCCATCAGTGAGTCCTCCTCCGGGGGTGCGTACTTC
CDR3 protein: CAISESSSGGAYF

J gene: TRBJ2-7
V gene: TRBV3-1
D gene: .
clone size: few
CDR3 DNA: TGTGCCAGCAGCCAAGATCCGGCCTTTGGCGAGCAGTACTTC
CDR3 protein: CASSQDPAFGEQYF

J gene: TRBJ2-7
V gene: TRBV20-1
D gene: .
clone size: few
CDR3 DNA: TGCAGTGCTAGTGGCTCCCCAGGGTCCTACGAGCAGTACTTC
CDR3 protein: CSASGSPGSYEQYF

J gene: TRBJ2-2
V gene: TRBV6-2/TRBV6-3
D gene: .
clone size: many
CDR3 DNA: TGTGCCAGCAGTCGGCCCGCCCACTCCTACAGCAGCCCCACGAACACCGGGGAGCTGTTTTTT
CDR3 protein: CASSRPAHSYSSPTNTGELFF

J gene: TRBJ2-3
V gene: TRBV12-3/TRBV12-4
D gene: TRBD2
clone size: .
CDR3 DNA: TGTGCCTTCAGCCCCGGACTAGCGGGAGTGAATGTCGGAGATACGCAGTATTTT
CDR3 protein: CAFSPGLAGVNVGDTQYF

J gene: TRBJ2-1
V gene: TRBV4-3
D gene: TRBD2
clone size: few
CDR3 DNA: TGCGCCAGCAGCCAAGACGGCGGGAGGTCCAATTACAATGAGCAGTTCTTC
CDR3 protein: CASSQDGGRSNYNEQFF

J gene: TRBJ2-5
V gene: TRBV20-1
D gene: .
clone size: few
CDR3 DNA: TGCAGTGCTAGAGAGCCGGGCCAAGAGACCCAGTACTTC
CDR3 protein: CSAREPGQETQYF

J gene: TRBJ2-3
V gene: TRBV6-5
D gene: .
clone size: many
CDR3 DNA: TGTGCCAGCAGTTACTCGAGCTCTAGTACGGATACGCAGTATTTT
CDR3 protein: CASSYSSSSTDTQYF

J gene: TRBJ1-2
V gene: TRBV20-1
D gene: .
clone size: many
CDR3 DNA: TGCAGTGCTCCGGGGGCCGGCTACACCTTC
CDR3 protein: CSAPGAGYTF